Listed here is a single T cell receptor beta chain. CDR3 size: 13 residues. J gave up 12 bases and V 6 bases, and 6 bases lay outside the gene matches. CDR1 is MNHEY, CDR2 SVGAGI, per germline. This entry belongs to a study of blood T cell repertoires in COVID-19. Repertoires were generated with immunoSEQ multiplex PCR, while TCRdb's copy carries only in-frame clones and drops some. The sample holds about 150,000 clones; 83% are singletons and the top ten take around an eighth. The genes are TRBV6-5 and TRBJ1-4; 11 nucleotides match TRBD1. The sequenced material came from peripheral blood. This clonotype originated in a woman aged 55-70 years with COVID-19, enrolled during active disease. The CDR3 loop reads CASSRDRGVELFF. CDR3 DNA sequence: TGTGCCAGCAGCCGGGACAGGGGGGTAGAACTGTTTTTT.